This section outlines one T cell receptor (beta chain) sequence together with its context. This clonotype was observed a single time. Its specific antigen is unknown. Base qualities are missing; no much larger clone stands one base away. A single read counts as weak evidence. This specimen comes from a study of CD8+CD57+ T cells in acquired aplastic anemia (dated by TCRdb to the late 2010s). With regard to the full study: Extracted DNA from sorted CD4+ and CD8+ cells averaged about 3.4 ug, ranging from roughly 0.2 to 30 ug. CD8+CD57+ expansion was defined as a frequency above the mean frequency observed in healthy subjects. Study-wide findings and limitations: Between patients and healthy controls, no significant difference in CD8+ Simpson's diversity was found (P=0.060). Although 25 to 30 CD8+ CDR3 sequences were shared by patients and controls, these sequences appeared highly expressed in patients and within the immunodominant clones of patients.

Profiling of TCR beta VDJ combinations and CDR3 sequences used genomic DNA as the template. TCR repertoire sequencing was run on an Illumina HiSeq 2000. In the authors' own workflow: Repertoires were assessed using TRBV/TRBJ rearrangement plots, CDR3 size and DJ length profiles, and Simpson's diversity index. The most abundant DNA sequence in the deep sequencing data was taken as the immunodominant clone. CDR3 amino acid sequences were checked for sharing across subjects and were also compared against the VDJdb database and published repertoires. Through fastp at Q25 and MiXCR, TCRdb rebuilt clones from the public reads, retaining in-frame beta chains. Duplicate CDR3 protein sequences are folded into a single record with the most common DNA and genes. These V and J calls rely on TCRdb rather than the paper's analysis. In this sample the table shows over 150,000 distinct CDR3 sequences, roughly two thirds of which occur a single time. The ten largest clones add up to more than 35% of the sample.

Expansion of CD8+CD57+ cells had been shown by flow cytometry in the patients chosen for sequencing. All patients had severe acquired aplastic anemia diagnosed by International Study of Aplastic Anemia and Agranulocytosis and Camitta criteria. At the time blood was sampled, none of the patients had received any therapy. In this study, sorted CD4+ and CD8+ T cells from the blood of healthy subjects and of severe aplastic anemia patients had their TCR repertoires deep-sequenced. Patients were enrolled under clinicaltrials.gov protocols 00001620, 01623167, 00001397, 00071045, 00081523 and 00961064 in the USA. Ficoll-Paque density gradient centrifugation was used to isolate peripheral blood mononuclear cells. CD4+ and CD8+ T cells were sorted by FACS or magnetic beads before DNA extraction. A distance of 7 bases separates the germline ends of V and J, which lose 1 base and 3 bases respectively. The germline V gene (reference sequence) gives CDR1 as SEHNR and CDR2 as FQNEAQ. The cysteine opens and the phenylalanine closes a CDR3 of 13 amino acids. Only CDR3 DNA is held: 39 bases, read in frame from base 1.

The specimen sequenced was sorted CD4+, CD8+, or CD8+CD57+ T cells (not recorded which) from PBMCs. The source of this sequence is a human donor with aplastic anemia. The sequence links TRBV7-9 to TRBJ2-7; no D gene call is confident. The CDR3 is CASSLVQSYEQYF. The DNA reads TGTGCCAGCAGCTTAGTACAGAGCTACGAGCAGTACTTC. With the portions outside the CDR3 filled from the reference TRBV7-9 and TRBJ2-7 genes, the complete variable region becomes DTGVSQNPRHKITKRGQNVTFRCDPISEHNRLYWYRQTLGQGPEFLTYFQNEAQLEKSRLLSDRFSAERPKGSFSTLEIQRTEQGDSAMYLCASSLVQSYEQYFGPGTRLTVT.